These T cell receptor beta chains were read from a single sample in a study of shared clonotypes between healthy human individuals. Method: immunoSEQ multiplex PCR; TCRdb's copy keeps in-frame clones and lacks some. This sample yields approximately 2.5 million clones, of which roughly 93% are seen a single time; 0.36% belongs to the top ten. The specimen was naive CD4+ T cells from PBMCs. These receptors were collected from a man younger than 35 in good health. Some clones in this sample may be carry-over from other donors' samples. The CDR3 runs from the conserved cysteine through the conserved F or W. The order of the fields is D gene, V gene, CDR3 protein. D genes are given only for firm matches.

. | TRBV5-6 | CASSLDRRGQETQYF
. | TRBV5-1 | CASSLWVNSYEQYF
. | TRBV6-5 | CASSYSISGSGNTIYF
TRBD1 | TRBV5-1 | CASSLEQGVSRVGEQFF
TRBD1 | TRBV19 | CATRWDRVNTEAFF
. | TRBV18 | CASSSDNEQFF
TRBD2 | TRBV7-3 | CASSSLAGVYNEQFF
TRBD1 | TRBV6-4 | CASSEATGGSYEQYF
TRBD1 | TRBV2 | CASSGTGHYEQYF
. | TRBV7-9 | CASSPHEYTEAFF
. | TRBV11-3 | CASSLDPRHTQNTGELFF
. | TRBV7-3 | CASSPGAIGEAFF
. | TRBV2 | CASATVGPMQYF
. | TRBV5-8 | CASSLDGGSYEQYF
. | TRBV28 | CASSSGNPNYGYTF
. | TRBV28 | CASSLIQTWSYEQYF
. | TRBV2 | CASAGALSSYNEQFF
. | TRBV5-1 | CASSASRGDYGYTF
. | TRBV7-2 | CASSLAGATEAFF
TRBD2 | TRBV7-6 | CASSLVALAGGPVEQFF
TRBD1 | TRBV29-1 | CSVVEDRYTEAFF
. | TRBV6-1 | CASSGGDRANEKLFF
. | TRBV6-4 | CASSDSASPQYF
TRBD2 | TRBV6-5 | CASTGRLAGVKYF
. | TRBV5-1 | CASSLQPGLSYEQYF
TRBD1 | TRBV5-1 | CASSLTGTGGTEAFF
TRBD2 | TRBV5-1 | CASSLGFVAGAGDTQYF
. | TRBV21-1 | CASSSPPGWGNQPQHF
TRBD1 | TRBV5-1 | CASRTTGWADTQYF
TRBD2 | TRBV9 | CASSASGRAEQYF
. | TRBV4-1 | CASSQGPTNEKLFF
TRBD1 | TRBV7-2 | CASSPNRDRDYGYTF
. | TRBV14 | CASSQRIALRDNYGYTF
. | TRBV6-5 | CASSSPPKNIQYF
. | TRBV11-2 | CASSSSGARRPQHF
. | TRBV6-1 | CASSEVGAGYYGYTF
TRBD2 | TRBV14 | CASSQVRRTRDDEQFF
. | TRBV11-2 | CASSLDRSTDTQYF
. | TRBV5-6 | CASSAFRQHSGANVLTF
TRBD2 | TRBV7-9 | CASSLGLAVDTQYF
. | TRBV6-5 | CASSLGNEAFF
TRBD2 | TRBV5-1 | CASSSGGLAGGISDTQYF
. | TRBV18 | CASSPQEGLFTGELFF
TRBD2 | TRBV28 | CASSPPASGRRAQYF
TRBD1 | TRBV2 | CASSFLTGSNQPQHF
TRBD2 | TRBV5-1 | CASRPPGLANNEQFF
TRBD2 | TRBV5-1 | CASSFGRGGRPDTQYF
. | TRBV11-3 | CASSFKGTDTQYF
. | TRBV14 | CASSPDPFVTGELFF
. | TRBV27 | CASSFDRRTDTQYF
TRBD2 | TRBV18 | CASSPGTSGRPLF
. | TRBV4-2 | CASSQEGQDNQPQHF
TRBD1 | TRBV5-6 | CASSLGQGVTPQHF
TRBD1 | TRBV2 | CASSEWGVRGQPDTQYF
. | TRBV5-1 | CASSVGATEAFF